The 3 T cell receptor beta chains listed next were all sequenced from one sample in a study of vaccination effects on CD4 cells after COVID-19. Before sequencing, viral peptide pools were used by the ViraFEST assay to expand antigen-specific CD4+ T cells. Cultured cells yielded isolated CD4+ T cells after less than 11 days. None of these healthy vaccinees had been infected with SARS-CoV-2 before vaccination. Some clones are missing from TCRdb's copy, which holds only in-frame ones; the method was immunoSEQ multiplex PCR. The table includes 50,000 to 65,000 clones, roughly 79% detected once. What these receptors recognize is not known. Sequencing used CD4+ T cells from PBMCs cultured with HCoV-OC43 spike peptides, obtained before COVID-19 vaccination. Subset denoted: HCoV-OC43 spike overlapping peptide pool stimulation. These receptors were collected from a human donor who received a COVID-19 vaccine.

The chain has TRBV6-5 and TRBJ2-7, with 10 bases aligning to TRBD1. CDR1 is MNHEY and CDR2 is SVGAGI in the germline V gene. Trimming at V came to 6 bases and at J to 2 bases, leaving 4 bases not matched to a gene. The CDR3 consists of 14 residues. CDR3 in amino acids: CASRETGGTYEQYV. In nucleotides, the CDR3 is TGTGCCAGCAGGGAGACAGGGGGCACCTACGAGCAGTACGTC.

The genes are TRBV30 and TRBJ2-5, with D perhaps given as TRBD1 or TRBD2 (5 bases each). V lost 5 bases to trimming and J lost 5 bases, with 15 bases between them. Germline CDR1 GTSNPN, CDR2 SVGIG (reference sequence). This CDR3 has 13 amino acids. The CDR3 region has the DNA TGTGCCTGGGGGGACCCCCGGATGGAGACCCAGTACTTC. This codes for CAWGDPRMETQYF. Complete variable domain (other parts from reference TRBV30 and TRBJ2-5): SQTIHQWPATLVQPVGSPLSLECTVEGTSNPNLYWYRQAAGRGLQLLFYSVGIGQISSEVPQNLSASRPQDRQFILSSKKLLLSDSGFYLCAWGDPRMETQYFGPGTRLLVL.

This clone was observed a handful of times. V gene TRBV19 combines with J gene TRBJ1-1, with no clear D. Germline CDR1 and CDR2: LNHDA and SQIVND (reference sequence). V lost 2 bases and J lost 6, with 13 bases in between. The CDR3 contains 14 residues. The CDR3 is CASSISSRGAEAFF. CDR3 bases: TGTGCCAGTAGTATATCCTCCCGAGGCGCTGAAGCTTTCTTT.